What follows are 31 T cell receptor beta chains derived from one specimen sequenced in a study of Ad26.COV2.S vaccination and SARS-CoV-2 variants. The protocol was immunoSEQ multiplex PCR, while the TCRdb copy is restricted to in-frame clones and leaves out a portion. Among about 280,000 clones listed, around 87% were seen once. Specified treatment: about 20 received Ad26.COV2.S at low or high dose, single or two shots; roughly five received placebo; per-sample allocation not given. Specimens were obtained on day 63 following the first vaccine or placebo injection. The material was peripheral blood, obtained in a trial of Ad26.COV2.S vaccine versus placebo. The receptors come from a person between 18 and 60 years old who received the Ad26.COV2.S COVID-19 vaccine or a placebo.

The chain has TRBV30 and TRBJ2-7; no definite D call. CDR1 and CDR2 from the germline V gene are GTSNPN and SVGIG (reference sequence). The length of the CDR3 is 13 residues. V lost 0 bases to trimming and J lost 4 bases, with 10 bases between them. The CDR3: CAWSVGLGYEQYF. The CDR3 DNA follows: TGTGCCTGGAGTGTAGGTCTAGGGTACGAGCAGTACTTC.

This clone has more than one count but fewer than ten. The chain carries TRBV19 and TRBJ1-3, with D hard to call. Germline V gene lookup returns CDR1 LNHDA and CDR2 SQIVND (reference sequence). This CDR3 has 15 amino acids. Trimming cost V 7 bases and J 1 base, with 14 bases left between them. The CDR3: CASTWQAGSGNTIYF. Here the CDR3 DNA reads TGTGCCAGTACATGGCAGGCCGGTTCTGGAAACACCATATATTTT.

The CDR3: CASSDSRNTEAFF. CDR3 coding DNA: TGCGCCAGCAGTGACAGCAGGAACACTGAAGCTTTCTTT. This chain joins TRBV10-2 and TRBJ1-1; D remains ambiguous. CDR1 WSHSY and CDR2 SAAADI come from the germline V gene. V was clipped by 3 bases and J by 1 base, with 6 bases between them. The CDR3 is 13 amino acids.

Ten or more counts support this clone. This chain joins TRBV11-2 and TRBJ1-5, with 7 bases that match TRBD1. V was pared by 0 bases and J by 4 bases, with 3 bases of the junction left unmatched. The germline gives CDR1 SGHAT, CDR2 FQNNGV. The CDR3 consists of 15 residues. CDR3 DNA sequence: TGTGCCAGCAGCTTAGAAGGGGGCGAAAATCAGCCCCAGCATTTT. Translation gives CASSLEGGENQPQHF.

CDR3 nucleotide sequence: TGTGCCAGCAGCTACGACAGGGGAAGTTCCTACGAGCAGTACTTC. Residues: CASSYDRGSSYEQYF. This chain connects TRBV7-2 to TRBJ2-7; 8 bases fit TRBD1. In germline, CDR1 is SGHTA, CDR2 FQGNSA. The junction had 6 bases not matched to a gene; V was cut back by 4 bases and J by 1 base. The CDR3 totals 15 residues.

The chain is built from TRBV5-1 and TRBJ2-3; 12 bases fit TRBD2. With 4 bases clipped from V and 1 base from J, the junction kept 7 bases outside the gene matches. This CDR3 is 17 amino acids long. Germline CDR1 is SGHRS and CDR2 is YFSETQ. The CDR3 loop reads CASSPGLAGTGTDTQYF. Written as DNA, the CDR3 is TGCGCCAGCAGCCCCGGACTAGCGGGAACCGGCACAGATACGCAGTATTTT.

V usage is TRBV11-2 and J usage is TRBJ2-3; D is perhaps TRBD1 or TRBD2 (5 bases each). Trimming cost V 1 base and J 6 bases, with 11 bases left between them. This CDR3 contains 14 residues. Germline lookup yields CDR1 SGHAT and CDR2 FQNNGV. The DNA of the CDR3 is TGTGCCAGCAGCTTAGGAGGGGCCGGGGATACGCAGTATTTT. The encoded protein is CASSLGGAGDTQYF. Full variable domain (missing parts from reference TRBV11-2 and TRBJ2-3): EAGVAQSPRYKIIEKRQSVAFWCNPISGHATLYWYQQILGQGPKLLIQFQNNGVVDDSQLPKDRFSAERLKGVDSTLKIQPAKLEDSAVYLCASSLGGAGDTQYFGPGTRLTVL.

The rearrangement joins TRBV5-4 to TRBJ1-2, with D perhaps matching TRBD1 (5 bases). V lost 0 bases and J lost 4, with 10 bases in between. CDR1 and CDR2 (germline): SGHNT, YYREEE (reference sequence). The CDR3 loop spans 14 amino acids. CDR3 loop: CASSLVGGGYGYTF. Here the CDR3 DNA reads TGTGCCAGCAGCTTGGTTGGGGGAGGCTATGGCTACACCTTC.

As concerns this clone: This is likely a read error, given that the CDR3 carries no conserved phenylalanine or tryptophan at its end. It is unclear where the CDR3 begins or ends on the DNA, so no DNA is shown, and the CDR3 is as TCRdb lists it. The gene calls are TRBV18 and TRBJ1-4. Germline CDR1 is KGHSH and CDR2 is LQKENI. The CDR3 has 10 amino acids, counting both end residues. CDR3 loop: CASSLSHPSL.

The chain links TRBV5-1 to TRBJ2-3; perhaps TRBD2 as D (6 bases). This CDR3 spans 17 amino acids. The V gene lost 0 bases and the J gene lost 1 base, with 15 bases spanning the gap. CDR1 is SGHRS and CDR2 is YFSETQ in the germline V gene. The CDR3 is CASSLEVADPRTDTQYF. The CDR3 DNA reads as TGCGCCAGCAGCTTGGAGGTAGCGGACCCCCGCACAGATACGCAGTATTTT.

The chain joins TRBV10-3 to TRBJ2-1; D may be TRBD1 or TRBD2 (5 bases each). The CDR3 totals 14 residues. Germline V gene data show CDR1 as ENHRY and CDR2 as SYGVKD. Trimming shortened V by 2 bases and J by 10 bases, and 15 bases separated the two germline ends. The CDR3 coding sequence is TGTGCCATCAGTGAGGGGACCCCCACGGAGGAGCAGTTCTTC. It codes for CAISEGTPTEEQFF.

In its sample, this clone was seen once. This chain links TRBV3-1 (or the pseudogene TRBV3-2) with TRBJ1-1, with a weak D call TRBD1 (5 bases). This CDR3 comprises 16 residues. V was pared by 6 bases and J by 1 base, with 18 bases between. The germline gives CDR1 LGHDT, CDR2 YNNKEL (reference sequence). The CDR3 protein is CASRATPGLRNTEAFF. In DNA form, the CDR3 reads TGTGCCAGCAGAGCGACCCCGGGACTGAGGAACACTGAAGCTTTCTTT.

A few counts support this clone. The chain uses TRBV7-9 and TRBJ2-7; perhaps TRBD1 as D (6 bases). Germline V gene lookup returns CDR1 SEHNR and CDR2 FQNEAQ (reference sequence). Trimming removed 5 bases at V and 4 bases at J, with 12 bases between. This CDR3 is 13 amino acids long. The CDR3 DNA is TGTGCCAGCAGCCTACAGGGAGTTTACGAGCAGTACTTC. This sequence encodes CASSLQGVYEQYF.

The chain employs TRBV5-6 and TRBJ2-1, with TRBD2 as a possible D gene (6 bases). Germline assignment: CDR1 SGHDT and CDR2 YYEEEE. This CDR3 contains 15 residues. V was shortened by 5 bases and J by 0 bases, with 12 bases between the two germline ends. CDR3 nucleotide sequence: TGTGCCAGCAGTTCTCGGGGGAGCTCCTACAATGAGCAGTTCTTC. Its translation is CASSSRGSSYNEQFF. The whole variable domain, filled in from reference TRBV5-6 and TRBJ2-1, reads DAGVTQSPTHLIKTRGQQVTLRCSPKSGHDTVSWYQQALGQGPQFIFQYYEEEERQRGNFPDRFSGHQFPNYSSELNVNALLLGDSALYLCASSSRGSSYNEQFFGPGTRLTVL.

V usage is TRBV4-1 and J usage is TRBJ2-7; TRBD1 is a possible D gene (5 bases). Per the germline V gene, CDR1 is MGHRA and CDR2 is YSYEKL. V was trimmed by 1 base and J by 1 base, leaving 11 bases between them. The CDR3 totals 15 residues. The CDR3 DNA sequence: TGCGCCAGCAGCCAAGTAGGGGATACATCCTACGAGCAGTACTTC. The encoded protein is CASSQVGDTSYEQYF.

The chain carries TRBV9 and TRBJ1-2; 7 nucleotides agree with TRBD1. Looked up from germline, CDR1 is SGDLS and CDR2 is YYNGEE. V shed 3 bases, J shed 3 bases, and the junction held 11 bases outside the gene matches. The CDR3 extends over 16 amino acids. The CDR3 spells CASSEEPGQHYYGYTF. Here the CDR3 DNA reads TGTGCCAGCAGCGAAGAACCGGGACAGCATTACTATGGCTACACCTTC.

The rearrangement joins TRBV11-2 to TRBJ1-1, with D possibly TRBD1 on 6 matching bases. CDR1 is SGHAT and CDR2 is FQNNGV in the germline V gene. V lost 5 bases to trimming and J lost 1 base, with 14 bases between them. This CDR3 has 15 residues. The CDR3 region has the DNA TGTGCCAGCAGCCTTAGGGGGGGGACGAACACTGAAGCTTTCTTT. Translation gives CASSLRGGTNTEAFF.

The rearrangement uses TRBV3-1 (or the pseudogene TRBV3-2) and TRBJ1-2; no clear D gene. CDR1 is LGHDT and CDR2 is YNNKEL in the germline V gene (reference sequence). The CDR3 consists of 12 residues. The V and J ends lost 5 bases and 6 bases respectively, with 10 bases between them. The CDR3 DNA follows: TGTGCCAGCAGCTCAAAATCCCATGGCTACACCTTC. Its translation: CASSSKSHGYTF.

V is TRBV7-9 and J is TRBJ2-3; D might be TRBD1 (6 bases). CDR3 length: 14 amino acids. V dropped 4 bases and J dropped 6 bases, with 14 bases sitting between them. Germline V gene data show CDR1 as SEHNR and CDR2 as FQNEAQ (reference sequence). CDR3 residues: CASSSLQGADTQYF. For the CDR3, the DNA is TGTGCCAGCAGCTCTTTACAGGGCGCGGATACGCAGTATTTT.

A single count supports this clone. The rearrangement joins TRBV5-1 to TRBJ1-2, with D uncertain. The CDR3 is 13 amino acids. V lost 7 bases to trimming and J lost 6 bases, with 16 bases between them. Germline V gives CDR1 SGHRS, CDR2 YFSETQ. This chain's CDR3 is CASSPGVVDGYTF. DNA of the CDR3: TGCGCCAGCTCCCCCGGGGTGGTTGATGGCTACACCTTC.

This clone was seen once. The rearrangement joins TRBV11-2 to TRBJ2-7; the D gene is possibly TRBD1 (6 bases). Germline V gene lookup returns CDR1 SGHAT and CDR2 FQNNGV. Deletions cut 1 base from V and 3 bases from J, with 13 bases between. The CDR3 has 15 amino acids. The chain's CDR3 is CASSLVGHTFYEQYF. For the CDR3, the DNA is TGTGCCAGCAGCTTAGTGGGACATACGTTCTACGAGCAGTACTTC.

This clone was found once. The rearrangement uses TRBV10-1 and TRBJ1-1, with D perhaps matching TRBD1 (6 bases). The germline V gene encodes CDR1 WNHNN and CDR2 SYGVQD (reference sequence). This CDR3 has 16 residues. V was cut by 0 bases and J by 0 bases, with 11 bases left in between. The CDR3 here is CASSESNGQLNTEAFF. DNA for the CDR3: TGCGCCAGCAGTGAGTCGAATGGACAGCTGAACACTGAAGCTTTCTTT.

The chain recombines TRBV10-3 with TRBJ2-1, with TRBD2 identical over 11 bases. Trimming cost V 2 bases and J 6 bases; bases outside gene matches: 3. Germline V gene data show CDR1 as ENHRY and CDR2 as SYGVKD. The CDR3 extends over 15 amino acids. The CDR3 nucleotides read TGTGCCATCAGTGAGACTAGCGGGGGTATCAATGAGCAGTTCTTC. Amino acid sequence: CAISETSGGINEQFF.

This clone appeared a single time. The gene calls are TRBV6-5 and TRBJ2-3; no clear D gene. The CDR3 has 15 amino acids. Per the germline V gene, CDR1 is MNHEY and CDR2 is SVGAGI. V was clipped by 8 bases and J by 0 bases, with 15 bases between them. The CDR3 region has the DNA TGTGCCAGCCGACGGAAGACGGATAGCACAGATACGCAGTATTTT. Protein sequence: CASRRKTDSTDTQYF.

The chain has TRBV7-6 and TRBJ2-5, with D maybe TRBD2 (6 bases). The V gene lost 4 bases and the J gene lost 6 bases, with 12 bases spanning the gap. The V gene's germline CDR1 is SGHVS and CDR2 FNYEAQ. This CDR3 contains 13 residues. CDR3 region: CASSSGRLKTQYF. As DNA, the CDR3 is TGTGCCAGCAGCTCAGGGAGGTTGAAGACCCAGTACTTC.

The V and J genes are TRBV19 and TRBJ1-4, with D possibly being TRBD1 (5 bases). Germline-derived CDR1 and CDR2 are LNHDA and SQIVND (reference sequence). V lost 7 bases and J 7 bases, leaving 16 bases between the germline ends. The CDR3 is made up of 14 amino acids. CDR3 residues: CASTIWGGSEKLFF. The DNA of the CDR3 is TGTGCCAGTACTATCTGGGGCGGATCTGAAAAACTGTTTTTT.

The table lists this clone with a count of one. Written as DNA, the CDR3 is TGTGCCAGCAGCTTTACAGGGTATCAGCCCCAGCATTTT. Translating it yields CASSFTGYQPQHF. This chain joins TRBV7-2 and TRBJ1-5; perhaps TRBD1 as D (6 bases). This CDR3 is 13 amino acids long. Trimming took off 3 bases at V and 5 bases at J, with 8 bases between the two ends. In germline, CDR1 is SGHTA, CDR2 FQGNSA.

This clone was observed a few times. The chain has TRBV3-1 (or the pseudogene TRBV3-2) and TRBJ1-1, with 7 bases that match TRBD1. After removal of 5 bases from V and 1 base from J, the junction contained 4 bases not matched to a gene. Germline V lookup: CDR1 LGHDT, CDR2 YNNKEL (reference sequence). This CDR3 comprises 14 residues. The CDR3, as DNA: TGTGCCAGCAGCTCACGACAGGGGAACACTGAAGCTTTCTTT. As protein: CASSSRQGNTEAFF.

The chain uses TRBV25-1 and TRBJ1-1, with D possibly being TRBD1 (5 bases). CDR1 MGHDK and CDR2 SYGVNS come from the germline V gene. The length of the CDR3 is 16 residues. Trimming left V 5 bases short and J 0 bases short, with 16 bases between. CDR3: CASSILQVPMNTEAFF. Written as DNA, the CDR3 is TGTGCCAGCAGTATATTACAGGTCCCAATGAACACTGAAGCTTTCTTT.

The V call is TRBV27, the J call TRBJ1-2; D remains ambiguous. The CDR3 runs 17 residues. Between the trimmed V and J ends, which lost 1 base and 6 bases, there was a span of 21 bases. The germline gives CDR1 MNHEY, CDR2 SMNVEV (reference sequence). The CDR3 DNA reads TGTGCCAGCAGTTTATTTCCCCCCCGGACGACTAGGGATGGCTACACCTTC. As protein: CASSLFPPRTTRDGYTF.

V usage is TRBV5-1 and J usage is TRBJ2-7; 8 bases line up with TRBD2. CDR1 and CDR2 (germline): SGHRS, YFSETQ. Trimming cost V 4 bases and J 5 bases; bases outside gene matches: 5. The CDR3 is 13 residues long. The CDR3 protein is CASSPTSVHEQYF. The CDR3 region has the DNA TGCGCCAGCAGCCCGACTAGCGTCCACGAGCAGTACTTC.